The T cell receptor (beta chain) under discussion was sequenced for a study of control samples from healthy donors and cancer patients. Only in-frame clones appear in the TCRdb table, and some are missing; sequencing was by immunoSEQ multiplex PCR. The data contain hundreds of thousands of clones, almost 85% of them singletons. Trimming shortened V by 3 bases and J by 0 bases, and 14 bases separated the two germline ends. Germline-derived CDR1 and CDR2 are MNHNS and SASEGT. This CDR3 region has 16 residues. Specimen: PBMCs. This clonotype was obtained from an older woman with lung cancer. V and J are TRBV6-1 and TRBJ1-2; D remains unclear. CDR3 sequence reads: CASSENSAVANYGYTF. The DNA for the CDR3 is TGTGCCAGCAGTGAGAACTCTGCGGTAGCTAACTATGGCTACACCTTC.